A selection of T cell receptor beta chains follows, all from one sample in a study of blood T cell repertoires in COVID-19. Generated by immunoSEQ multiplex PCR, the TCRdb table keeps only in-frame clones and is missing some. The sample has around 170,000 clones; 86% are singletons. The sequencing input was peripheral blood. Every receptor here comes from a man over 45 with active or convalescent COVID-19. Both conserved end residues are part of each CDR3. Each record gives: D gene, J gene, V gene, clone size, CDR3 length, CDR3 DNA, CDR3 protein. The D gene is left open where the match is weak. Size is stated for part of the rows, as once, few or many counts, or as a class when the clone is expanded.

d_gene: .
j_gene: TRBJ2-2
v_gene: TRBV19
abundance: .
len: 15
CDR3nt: TGTGCCAGTAGTATGCCCGGGAGCGGCACCGGGGAGCTGTTTTTT
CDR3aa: CASSMPGSGTGELFF

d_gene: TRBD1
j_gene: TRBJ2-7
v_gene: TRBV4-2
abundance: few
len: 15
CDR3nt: TGTGCCAGCAGCCAAGGGTCACAGGGGACCTACGAGCAGTACTTC
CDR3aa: CASSQGSQGTYEQYF

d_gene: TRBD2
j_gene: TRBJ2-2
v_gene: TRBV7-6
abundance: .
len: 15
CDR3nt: TGTGCCAGCAGCTCACTAGCGGGAGGGCCCGGGGAGCTGTTTTTT
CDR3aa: CASSSLAGGPGELFF

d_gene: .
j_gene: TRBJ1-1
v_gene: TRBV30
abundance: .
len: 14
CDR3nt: TGTGCCTGGAGTGTACAGTCGGGGGGCACTGAAGCTTTCTTT
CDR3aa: CAWSVQSGGTEAFF

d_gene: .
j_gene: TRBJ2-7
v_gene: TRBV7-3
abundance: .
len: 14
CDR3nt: TGTGCCAGCAGCCCCGGGAGAGGACCCTACGAGCAGTACTTC
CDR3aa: CASSPGRGPYEQYF

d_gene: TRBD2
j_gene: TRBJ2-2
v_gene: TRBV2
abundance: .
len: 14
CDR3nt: TGTGCCAGCAAGCAACTAGCGGACACCGGGGAGCTGTTTTTT
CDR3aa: CASKQLADTGELFF

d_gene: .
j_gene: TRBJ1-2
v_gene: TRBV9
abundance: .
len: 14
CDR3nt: TGTGCCAGCAGCGTTGAGAGTATTAGCTATGGCTACACCTTC
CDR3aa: CASSVESISYGYTF

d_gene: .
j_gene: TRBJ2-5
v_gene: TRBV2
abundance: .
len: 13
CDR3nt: TGTGCCAGCAGGTGGGACTTCCAAGAGACCCAGTACTTC
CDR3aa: CASRWDFQETQYF

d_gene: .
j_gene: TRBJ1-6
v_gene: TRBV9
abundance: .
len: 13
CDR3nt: TGTGCCAGCAGCGTAGATGGCGGTGGAACCCTCCACTTT
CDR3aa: CASSVDGGGTLHF

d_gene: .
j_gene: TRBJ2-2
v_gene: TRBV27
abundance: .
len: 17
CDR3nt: TGTGCCAGCAGTTTATCGGCCGGACTCGCACACACCGGGGAGCTGTTTTTT
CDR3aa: CASSLSAGLAHTGELFF

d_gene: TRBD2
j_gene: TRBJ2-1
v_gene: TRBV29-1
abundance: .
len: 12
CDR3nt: TGCAGCGTTCATCCTAGCGGGAATGAGCAGTTCTTC
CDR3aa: CSVHPSGNEQFF

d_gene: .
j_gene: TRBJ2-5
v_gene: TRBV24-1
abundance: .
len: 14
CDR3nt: TGTGCCACCAGTGATGTGGTGGGAGGCGAGACCCAGTACTTC
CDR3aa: CATSDVVGGETQYF

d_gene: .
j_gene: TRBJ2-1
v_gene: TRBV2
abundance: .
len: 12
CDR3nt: TGTGCCAGCAGTGATTGGAGCTTTGGGCAGTTCTTC
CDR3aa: CASSDWSFGQFF

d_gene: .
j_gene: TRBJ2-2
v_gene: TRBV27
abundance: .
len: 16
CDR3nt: TGTGCCAGCAGTCGACGGACTACCTCGGGACCCGGGGAGCTGTTTTTT
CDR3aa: CASSRRTTSGPGELFF

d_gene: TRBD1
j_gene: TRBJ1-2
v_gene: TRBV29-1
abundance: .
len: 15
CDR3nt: TGCAGCGTTGAACTCCGTTCGACAGGGACGTATGGCTACACCTTC
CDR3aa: CSVELRSTGTYGYTF

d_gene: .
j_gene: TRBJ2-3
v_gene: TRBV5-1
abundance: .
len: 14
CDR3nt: TGCGCCAGCAGCTTGGGGGGGCAAAGAGATACGCAGTATTTT
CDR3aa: CASSLGGQRDTQYF

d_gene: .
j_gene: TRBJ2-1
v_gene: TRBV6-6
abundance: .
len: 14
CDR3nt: TGTGCCAGCAGTTTACTAGCTTCCAGCCATGAGCAGTTCTTC
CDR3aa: CASSLLASSHEQFF

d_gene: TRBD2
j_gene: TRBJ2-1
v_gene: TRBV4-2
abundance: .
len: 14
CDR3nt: TGTGCCAGCAGCCAAGGACTAGCGGGAAACGAGCAGTTCTTC
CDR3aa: CASSQGLAGNEQFF

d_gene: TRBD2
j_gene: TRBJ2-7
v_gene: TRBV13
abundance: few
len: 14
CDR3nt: TGTGCCAGCAGCACCGGGGGGGGGCACGACGAGCAGTACTTC
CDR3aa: CASSTGGGHDEQYF

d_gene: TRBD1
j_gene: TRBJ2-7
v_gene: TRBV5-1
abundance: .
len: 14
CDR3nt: TGCGCCAGCAGCTTGGGGGGACAGCTCTACGAGCAGTACTTC
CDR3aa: CASSLGGQLYEQYF

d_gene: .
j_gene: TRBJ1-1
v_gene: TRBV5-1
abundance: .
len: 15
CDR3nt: TGCGCCAGCAGCTTTACAGGCCCCCTGAACACTGAAGCTTTCTTT
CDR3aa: CASSFTGPLNTEAFF

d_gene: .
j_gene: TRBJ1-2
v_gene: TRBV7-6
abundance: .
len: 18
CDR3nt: TGTGCCAGCAGCCCCGAACCGTTATTCGGCAGGGTCAACTATGGCTACACCTTC
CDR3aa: CASSPEPLFGRVNYGYTF

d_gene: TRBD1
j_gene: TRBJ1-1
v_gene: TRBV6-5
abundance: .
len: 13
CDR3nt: TGTGCCAGCAGCAGGGGGGCGAACACTGAAGCTTTCTTT
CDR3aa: CASSRGANTEAFF